In its sample, the clone carrying this T cell receptor beta chain was seen once. V lost 1 base and J 0 bases, leaving 14 bases between the germline ends. CDR3 length: 16 residues. Looked up from germline, CDR1 is SGHKS and CDR2 is YYEKEE (reference sequence). The repertoire was sequenced with immunoSEQ multiplex PCR; TCRdb's copy has only in-frame clones and lacks some. In the table there are 380,000 or so clones, around 87% of which are singletons. This sample was taken from a study of blood T cell repertoires in COVID-19. Across the whole study: In each case, the material was cDNA or gDNA derived from T cells, B-cell-depleted T cells, or PBMCs.

Recruits, aged about 18 to 89 years, lived in 24 US areas. Self-reported history from a screening survey and questionnaire set each donor's cohort. Cohort 3 recovered donors had two negative PCRs, clearance, or symptom resolution. The chain combines TRBV5-5 with TRBJ2-7; D may be TRBD2 (6 bases). The clonotype comes from a man between 25 and 39 years old who had recovered from COVID-19. Sequenced input: PBMCs or T cells enriched from blood (not recorded which). The CDR3 here is CASSLRTTDSSYEQYF. In DNA, the CDR3 is TGTGCCAGCAGCTTGAGGACTACCGACAGCTCCTACGAGCAGTACTTC.